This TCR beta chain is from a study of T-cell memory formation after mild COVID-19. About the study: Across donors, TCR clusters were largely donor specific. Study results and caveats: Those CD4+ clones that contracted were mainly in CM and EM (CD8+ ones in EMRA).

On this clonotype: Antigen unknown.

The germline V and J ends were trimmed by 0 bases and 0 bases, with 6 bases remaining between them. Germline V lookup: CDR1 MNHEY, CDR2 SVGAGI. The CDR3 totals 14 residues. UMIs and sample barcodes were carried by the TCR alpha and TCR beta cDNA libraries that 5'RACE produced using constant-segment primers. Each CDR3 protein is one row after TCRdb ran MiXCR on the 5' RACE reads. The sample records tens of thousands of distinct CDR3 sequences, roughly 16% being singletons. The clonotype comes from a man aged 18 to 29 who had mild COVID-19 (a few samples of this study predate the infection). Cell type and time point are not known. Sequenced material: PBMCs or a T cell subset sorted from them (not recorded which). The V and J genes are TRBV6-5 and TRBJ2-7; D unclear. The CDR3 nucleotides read TGTGCCAGCAGTTACTCGATCATCTCCTACGAGCAGTACTTC. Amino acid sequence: CASSYSIISYEQYF.